The 18 T cell receptor beta chains in this list originate from one sample, sequenced in a study of cytotoxic CD8 clonotypes in ibrutinib-treated CLL. Clones were read by immunoSEQ multiplex PCR, and TCRdb kept only the in-frame ones, dropping some. The sample carries 150,000 or so clones, around 81% recorded once. This sample comprised PBMCs, obtained after 36 months of ibrutinib treatment. Receptors were obtained from a human donor with chronic lymphocytic leukemia.

This clone was picked up a small number of times. The V call is TRBV7-8, the J call TRBJ1-4; TRBD1 matches 7 bases. The CDR3 covers 15 residues. Germline CDR1 reads SGHVS; CDR2 reads FQNEAQ. J was trimmed by 6 bases and V by 1 base; bases with no gene match: 5. The CDR3 spells CASSLGGQWHEKLFF. The CDR3, as DNA: TGTGCCAGCAGCTTAGGGGGACAGTGGCATGAAAAACTGTTTTTT.

The CDR3 loop is CASSVGTEEYHEQFF. DNA of the CDR3: TGCGCCAGCAGCGTCGGGACGGAAGAGTACCATGAGCAGTTCTTC. The chain has TRBV5-1 and TRBJ2-1; D is tentatively TRBD1 or TRBD2 (5 bases each). The CDR3 has 15 amino acids. Per germline, CDR1 SGHRS and CDR2 YFSETQ. V dropped 4 bases and J dropped 8 bases, with 19 bases sitting between them.

The chain recombines TRBV19 with TRBJ1-2; D not resolved. The CDR3 runs 14 residues. Germline V gives CDR1 LNHDA, CDR2 SQIVND (reference sequence). V lost 1 base and J 1 base, leaving 7 bases between the germline ends. CDR3 protein: CASSIGGINYGYTF. The CDR3 DNA reads as TGTGCCAGTAGTATAGGTGGTATTAACTATGGCTACACCTTC.

The V call is TRBV5-4, the J call TRBJ2-7; TRBD1 or TRBD2 may be the D gene (5 bases each). CDR3 length: 17 residues. The germline V and J ends were trimmed by 6 bases and 2 bases, with 24 bases remaining between them. The germline CDR1 and CDR2 sequences are SGHNT and YYREEE (reference sequence). This chain's CDR3 is CASICLGREKVAYEQYF. The CDR3 DNA sequence: TGTGCCAGCATCTGCTTGGGACGGGAAAAAGTGGCCTACGAGCAGTACTTC. The full variable domain, with the rest looked up from reference TRBV5-4 and TRBJ2-7, is ETGVTQSPTHLIKTRGQQVTLRCSSQSGHNTVSWYQQALGQGPQFIFQYYREEENGRGNFPPRFSGLQFPNYSSELNVNALELDDSALYLCASICLGREKVAYEQYFGPGTRLTVT.

The chain joins TRBV18 to TRBJ1-3; D is ambiguous. Germline CDR1 and CDR2: KGHSH and LQKENI. The CDR3 spans 16 residues. Trimming took off 2 bases at V and 0 bases at J, with 11 bases between the two ends. As DNA, the CDR3 is TGTGCCAGCTCACCAATCTTCTGGGACTCTGGAAACACCATATATTTT. Translation: CASSPIFWDSGNTIYF. Based on the CDR3 plus reference TRBV18 and TRBJ1-3, the full variable domain is NAGVMQNPRHLVRRRGQEARLRCSPMKGHSHVYWYRQLPEEGLKFMVYLQKENIIDESGMPKERFSAEFPKEGPSILRIQQVVRGDSAAYFCASSPIFWDSGNTIYFGEGSWLTVV.

The chain couples TRBV28 to TRBJ1-6; D perhaps matches TRBD1 (5 bases). V was cut by 6 bases and J by 8 bases, with 20 bases left in between. CDR1 MDHEN and CDR2 SYDVKM come from the germline V gene. This CDR3 spans 16 amino acids. CDR3 in DNA: TGTGCCAGCAGCCTCCCTCACGGGGCGGGAGATTCACCCCTCCACTTT. It codes for CASSLPHGAGDSPLHF.

The chain employs TRBV7-2 and TRBJ1-5; 10 nucleotides match TRBD1. This CDR3 has 15 amino acids. CDR1 is SGHTA, CDR2 FQGNSA, per germline. Trimming removed 3 bases from V and 7 bases from J; junction bases left unmatched: 6. CDR3 region: CASSFETGGRQPQHF. CDR3 nucleotide sequence: TGTGCCAGCAGCTTCGAGACAGGGGGCCGACAGCCCCAGCATTTT.

This clone was seen a few times. The chain joins TRBV6-6 to TRBJ2-1, with D tentatively TRBD1 (5 bases). Germline loops: CDR1 MNHNY, CDR2 SVGAGI (reference sequence). The CDR3 sequence is 14 residues long. V was shortened by 7 bases and J by 3 bases, with 13 bases between the two germline ends. DNA for the CDR3: TGTGCCAGCACCCGCCTGACAGACTACAATGAGCAGTTCTTC. Translation: CASTRLTDYNEQFF.

This sequence joins TRBV5-1 and TRBJ1-2; 8 bases match TRBD1. The CDR3 sequence is 12 residues long. Per germline, CDR1 SGHRS and CDR2 YFSETQ. The J segment lost 3 bases and the V segment lost 6 bases, leaving 1 base of the junction unmatched. The CDR3 here is CASMGQDYGYTF. The CDR3 DNA reads TGCGCCAGCATGGGACAGGACTATGGCTACACCTTC.

The chain links TRBV30 to TRBJ1-6; D uncertain. Germline V CDR1 and CDR2: GTSNPN, SVGIG (reference sequence). This CDR3 region has 18 residues. V lost 3 bases and J 0 bases, leaving 18 bases between the germline ends. CDR3 DNA sequence: TGTGCCTGGAGACACCCTGGGCACGGAAACTCCTATAATTCACCCCTCCACTTT. The encoded protein is CAWRHPGHGNSYNSPLHF.

The chain uses TRBV5-1 and TRBJ2-1; 8 bases are a match to TRBD1. The CDR3 sequence is 12 residues long. Trimming removed 7 bases from V and 5 bases from J; junction bases left unmatched: 2. Germline values: CDR1 SGHRS, CDR2 YFSETQ. CDR3 DNA: TGCGCCAGCGGGACAGGACACAATGAGCAGTTCTTC. This encodes CASGTGHNEQFF. Using reference TRBV5-1 and TRBJ2-1 for the parts outside the CDR3, the full variable domain is KAGVTQTPRYLIKTRGQQVTLSCSPISGHRSVSWYQQTPGQGLQFLFEYFSETQRNKGNFPGRFSGRQFSNSRSEMNVSTLELGDSALYLCASGTGHNEQFFGPGTRLTVL.

The V and J genes are TRBV4-2 and TRBJ2-1; D is unclear. The germline V gene encodes CDR1 LGHNA and CDR2 YNFKEQ. Trimming stripped 4 bases from V and 4 bases from J, with 14 bases between. The CDR3 contains 15 residues. CDR3 region: CASSLSEDLYNEQFF. Written as DNA, the CDR3 is TGTGCCAGCAGCCTCTCAGAAGATCTATACAATGAGCAGTTCTTC.

The chain couples TRBV4-1 to TRBJ2-1; no clear D. Trimming shortened V by 0 bases and J by 3 bases, and 15 bases separated the two germline ends. CDR3 length: 17 amino acids. The germline gives CDR1 MGHRA, CDR2 YSYEKL. The DNA for the CDR3 is TGCGCCAGCAGCCAAGATTCCGGGCGGTTAAACTACAATGAGCAGTTCTTC. Protein: CASSQDSGRLNYNEQFF.

This clone was found a few times. The gene calls are TRBV7-6 and TRBJ2-7, with TRBD2 identical over 8 bases. The CDR3 is 13 residues long. Unmatched junction bases numbered 9, after V lost 10 bases and J lost 4 bases. In germline, CDR1 is SGHVS, CDR2 FNYEAQ. The CDR3 nucleotides read TGTGCCACGGCAAGGGCTAGCGGGTACGAGCAGTACTTC. It encodes CATARASGYEQYF.

The table lists this clone with a few counts. CDR3 in amino acids: CAISDIGRETEAFF. CDR3 bases: TGTGCCATCAGTGATATCGGGCGGGAGACTGAAGCTTTCTTT. The chain links TRBV10-3 to TRBJ1-1; D gene unclear. The germline gives CDR1 ENHRY, CDR2 SYGVKD. The CDR3 runs 14 residues. Between the trimmed V and J ends, which lost 3 bases and 5 bases, there was a span of 13 bases.

This clone was seen just once. This sequence joins TRBV4-1 and TRBJ1-2, with D possibly TRBD1 on 5 matching bases. The V gene's germline CDR1 is MGHRA and CDR2 YSYEKL. V lost 3 bases and J 2 bases, leaving 13 bases between the germline ends. The CDR3 extends over 15 amino acids. The CDR3 bases are TGCGCCAGCAGCCATTCGGGACTGCTAAACTATGGCTACACCTTC. The encoded protein is CASSHSGLLNYGYTF.

The V gene is TRBV27, the J gene TRBJ2-7; 10 bases map to TRBD1. The V segment lost 6 bases and the J segment 3 bases; nucleotides outside the gene matches: 8. CDR3 length: 15 residues. CDR1 is MNHEY, CDR2 SMNVEV, per germline (reference sequence). CDR3 nucleotide sequence: TGTGCCAGCAGATTCGGACAGGGGGACTACTACGAGCAGTACTTC. This codes for CASRFGQGDYYEQYF.

The chain uses TRBV10-2 and TRBJ2-1; tentatively, D is TRBD2 (5 bases). The CDR3 loop spans 16 amino acids. Germline loops: CDR1 WSHSY, CDR2 SAAADI. The germline V and J ends were trimmed by 4 bases and 10 bases, with 23 bases remaining between them. The CDR3 here is CASSAFYSRALGEQFF. Here the CDR3 DNA reads TGCGCCAGCAGTGCGTTTTACTCGCGGGCCCTCGGAGAGCAGTTCTTC.